Described below is a single T cell receptor (beta chain) sequence and its context. The CDR3 consists of 15 residues. With V trimmed by 4 bases and J by 6 bases, 10 bases remained unmatched. The germline CDR1 and CDR2 sequences are SGHTA and FQGNSA. The entry originates in a study of shared T cell receptors in the human thymus. Repertoires were generated with immunoSEQ multiplex PCR, while TCRdb's copy carries only in-frame clones and drops some. Here the sample spans hundreds of thousands of clones, approximately 83% being singletons. The sample also formed part of further work on human thymus T cells. According to that study: Thymic resections from corrective heart surgery supplied the tissue. Both thymic and peripheral blood repertoires showed apparently biased V and J usage.

This chain links TRBV7-2 with TRBJ1-2; 8 nucleotides align to TRBD1. The receptor's source is a girl under three years old with a congenital heart defect. Sequenced material: thymocytes. The CDR3 reads CASSSLLRGQDGYTF. CDR3 nucleotides: TGTGCCAGCAGCTCCCTCCTTAGGGGACAGGATGGCTACACCTTC.